The entry that follows covers one T cell receptor (beta chain) sequence. This entry is derived from a study of shared clonotypes between healthy human individuals. Sequencing used immunoSEQ multiplex PCR; TCRdb keeps in-frame clones, though not all of them. Of about 1.5 million clones listed, 95% to 99% were seen once; the top ten hold roughly 0.45%. CDR1 SGHRS and CDR2 YFSETQ come from the germline V gene. The CDR3 totals 12 residues. Losses at the gene ends were 4 bases for V and 6 bases for J; bases not matched to a gene: 3. The chain links TRBV5-1 to TRBJ1-2, with 7 bases identical to TRBD1. The material sequenced was naive CD4+ T cells sorted from blood. Subset given: CD45RA+ positively selected. The clonotype comes from a man in his thirties or forties in good health. In DNA form, the CDR3 reads TGCGCCAGCAGCCCCGACAGGGATGGCTACACCTTC. Its protein product is CASSPDRDGYTF.